This is a list of T cell receptor beta chains from one sample in a study of blood T cell repertoires in COVID-19. TCRdb's copy holds only in-frame clones and misses some; the assay was immunoSEQ multiplex PCR. The table has 130,000 to 150,000 clones, about 86% seen once. The sample was peripheral blood. Every receptor here comes from a human donor in a cohort sampled during active COVID-19. Each CDR3 is given with its conserved first and last residue. D genes are given only for firm matches. The size of a clone is reported for some rows only, either as once, few or many, or as a class for expanded clones.

d_gene	abundance	j_gene	v_gene	CDR3aa	CDR3nt
TRBD2	once	TRBJ2-3	TRBV7-7	CASSPHFSGVSDTQYF	TGTGCCAGCAGCCCACACTTCAGCGGGGTTTCAGATACGCAGTATTTT
TRBD2	-	TRBJ2-1	TRBV10-3	CAISGAVAGLGRNEQFF	TGTGCCATCAGTGGGGCTGTAGCGGGATTAGGTAGAAATGAGCAGTTCTTC
TRBD1	-	TRBJ2-7	TRBV9	CASSDPGQGKEQYF	TGTGCCAGCAGCGACCCGGGACAGGGGAAAGAGCAGTACTTC
-	-	TRBJ2-7	TRBV11-2	CASSLVATTYEQYF	TGTGCCAGCAGCTTAGTCGCCACTACCTACGAGCAGTACTTC
-	few	TRBJ2-7	TRBV19	CAPLGQYF	TGTGCCCCCCTCGGGCAGTACTTC
-	-	TRBJ2-7	TRBV5-5	CASSLAARSSYEQYF	TGTGCCAGCAGCTTGGCCGCTAGAAGCTCCTACGAGCAGTACTTC
TRBD1	-	TRBJ1-4	TRBV4-3	CASSQDGTGGNEKLFF	TGCGCCAGCAGCCAAGACGGGACAGGGGGCAATGAAAAACTGTTTTTT
-	-	TRBJ1-1	TRBV6-5	CASSNPGGGPEAFF	TGTGCCAGCAGTAACCCGGGGGGGGGCCCTGAAGCTTTCTTT
-	-	TRBJ1-1	TRBV5-1	CASSFTGNPLLDTEAFF	TGCGCCAGCAGCTTTACAGGGAATCCTTTATTAGACACTGAAGCTTTCTTT
-	-	TRBJ1-2	TRBV19	CASSISGTSVVVHYGYTF	TGTGCCAGTAGTATATCGGGAACCTCTGTTGTAGTGCACTATGGCTACACCTTC
-	once	TRBJ2-7	TRBV28	CASSRFGGGGSPYEQYF	TGTGCCAGCAGCAGATTCGGTGGGGGCGGGAGCCCCTACGAGCAGTACTTC
-	few	TRBJ2-6	TRBV9	CASSVSGANVLTF	TGTGCCAGCAGCGTATCAGGGGCCAACGTCCTGACTTTC
TRBD1	-	TRBJ1-1	TRBV18	CASSPGQGTNTEAFF	TGTGCCAGCTCACCGGGACAGGGGACGAACACTGAAGCTTTCTTT
-	-	TRBJ2-7	TRBV7-2	CASSLVLDSYSYEQYF	TGTGCCAGCAGCTTAGTTTTGGACTCGTACTCCTACGAGCAGTACTTC
-	-	TRBJ1-1	TRBV27	CASSLWGRDTEAFF	TGTGCCAGCAGTTTATGGGGGAGGGACACTGAAGCTTTCTTT
-	-	TRBJ2-3	TRBV28	CASNPQTDTQYF	TGTGCCAGCAACCCACAGACAGATACGCAGTATTTT
TRBD1	once	TRBJ1-1	TRBV7-9	CASSATDRGRENTEAFF	TGTGCCAGCAGCGCGACCGACAGGGGGCGGGAGAACACTGAAGCTTTCTTT
TRBD1	-	TRBJ2-3	TRBV2	CASSWTSGTGGYTDTQYF	TGTGCCAGCAGTTGGACCTCCGGGACAGGGGGATACACAGATACGCAGTATTTT
TRBD1	-	TRBJ1-2	TRBV4-3	CASSPNPGQGEGYTF	TGCGCCAGCAGCCCTAATCCGGGACAGGGGGAGGGCTACACCTTC
-	-	TRBJ2-6	TRBV11-2	CASSLTDSGISGANVLTF	TGTGCCAGCAGCTTAACGGACAGCGGTATCTCTGGGGCCAACGTCCTGACTTTC
-	-	TRBJ1-1	TRBV7-9	CASSFGISGEAFF	TGTGCCAGCAGCTTCGGAATCTCAGGGGAAGCTTTCTTT
TRBD2	-	TRBJ2-7	TRBV7-6	CASSPTATSGSYEQYF	TGTGCCAGCAGTCCAACCGCCACTAGCGGGAGTTACGAGCAGTACTTC
TRBD2	few	TRBJ2-7	TRBV7-8	CASSLTLTSGSYEQYF	TGTGCCAGCAGCTTAACCTTGACTAGCGGGAGCTACGAGCAGTACTTC
TRBD1	once	TRBJ1-5	TRBV15	CATSSKAGQGYYSNQPQHF	TGTGCCACCAGCTCAAAGGCAGGACAGGGATACTATAGCAATCAGCCCCAGCATTTT
TRBD2	-	TRBJ2-7	TRBV18	CASSPLGTSGRTGYEQYF	TGTGCCAGCTCACCACTTGGGACTAGCGGGAGGACAGGCTACGAGCAGTACTTC
TRBD1	-	TRBJ2-1	TRBV28	CASSRAGTAYNEQFF	TGTGCCAGCAGCCGGGCCGGGACAGCTTACAATGAGCAGTTCTTC
TRBD2	-	TRBJ2-7	TRBV28	CASSFGTSFYEQYF	TGTGCCAGCAGTTTCGGGACTAGTTTCTACGAGCAGTACTTC
TRBD1	-	TRBJ2-3	TRBV28	CASGTGDKDTQYF	TGTGCCAGCGGGACAGGGGACAAAGATACGCAGTATTTT
-	many	TRBJ2-7	TRBV6-6	CASSYSRGSYEQYF	TGTGCCAGCAGTTACTCGAGGGGGAGCTACGAGCAGTACTTC
-	-	TRBJ1-6	TRBV7-2	CASSPQQTRPNSPLHF	TGTGCCAGCAGTCCACAGCAAACCCGTCCCAATTCACCCCTCCACTTT
TRBD1	-	TRBJ1-2	TRBV28	CASRDREAYGYTF	TGTGCCAGTCGGGACAGGGAGGCTTATGGCTACACCTTC
-	once	TRBJ2-3	TRBV4-1	CASSQAPGLTDTQYF	TGCGCCAGCAGCCAAGCCCCGGGACTCACAGATACGCAGTATTTT
TRBD2	-	TRBJ2-7	TRBV7-9	CASSQLAGTYEQYF	TGTGCCAGCAGCCAACTAGCGGGGACCTACGAGCAGTACTTC
-	few	TRBJ2-3	TRBV7-7	CASSLEAGTDTQYF	TGTGCCAGCAGCTTGGAAGCGGGCACAGATACGCAGTATTTT
-	once	TRBJ2-5	TRBV5-4	CASSLNRVETQYF	TGTGCCAGCAGCTTGAACAGGGTAGAGACCCAGTACTTC
TRBD2	-	TRBJ2-5	TRBV3-1/TRBV3-2	CASSQDGGRETQYF	TGTGCCAGCAGCCAAGACGGCGGGAGGGAGACCCAGTACTTC
TRBD1	-	TRBJ1-5	TRBV18	CASSPPTGGGQPQHF	TGTGCCAGCTCACCACCCACAGGGGGAGGTCAGCCCCAGCATTTT
-	-	TRBJ2-1	TRBV12-3/TRBV12-4	CASSFARINEQFF	TGTGCCAGCAGTTTTGCTAGAATCAATGAGCAGTTCTTC
-	-	TRBJ2-3	TRBV7-6	CASSLDFTDTQYF	TGTGCCAGCAGCTTAGACTTCACAGATACGCAGTATTTT
TRBD1	few	TRBJ1-2	TRBV6-5	CASSYLTGENGYTF	TGTGCCAGCAGTTACCTAACAGGGGAAAATGGCTACACCTTC